The entry that follows covers one T cell receptor (beta chain) sequence. Its target is unknown. This specimen belongs to a study of CXCR3-negative and CXCR3-positive naive CD8 T cells. Study in general: Around 140 million TRB reads were obtained overall (about 1.5 +/- 0.3 million per library). Study-wide points: Memory CD8+ cells had much lower diversity, and both naive subsets had comparably high diversity. TRBV-TRBJ usage matched between naive CXCR3-negative and CXCR3-positive cells but not between memory cells.

Every subset of CD8+ T cells was sorted in triplicate at 250,000 to 350,000 cells each. The authors made the TRB cDNA libraries by 5' RACE using UMI labels. One entry per CDR3 protein, without DNA, is what TCRdb gives after re-calling the 5' RACE reads. Its table records 70,000 to 100,000 distinct CDR3 sequences. The TCR comes from a human donor in good health. Some clones in this sample may be carry-over from other donors' samples. Sequenced material: naive CXCR3- CD8+ T cells from blood. Subset of the sample: CD45RO-CCR7+CD27+CD95- naive CD8+ T cells lacking CXCR3 (TNR3-).

CDR3 region: CATRETGIAEQYF. The V gene is TRBV15, the J gene TRBJ2-7; TCRdb gives TRBD1 as the D gene, but with no DNA this cannot be confirmed. The CDR3 has 13 residues. Germline V gives CDR1 LNHNV, CDR2 YYDKDF (reference sequence).